This T cell receptor beta chain was captured in a study of shared clonotypes between healthy human individuals. Terminally differentiated effector memory CD45RA+ cells were excluded from the naive CD8 cells, which were CD45RO-negative and positively selected for CCR7. This CDR3 region has 14 residues. V was shortened by 5 bases and J by 2 bases, with 12 bases between the two germline ends. Germline CDR1 and CDR2: PRHDT and FYEKMQ (reference sequence). TCRdb's copy holds only in-frame clones and misses some; the assay was immunoSEQ multiplex PCR. The sample lists more than 2 million clones, just under 95% occurring once.

The specimen sequenced was naive CD8+ T cells sorted from blood. This receptor was obtained from a man between 18 and 29 years old in good health. This chain joins TRBV13 and TRBJ1-1; D is unclear. CDR3 nucleotides: TGTGCCAGCAGCGAAGAAAAGCGCAACACTGAAGCTTTCTTT. It codes for CASSEEKRNTEAFF.